This entry features one T cell receptor beta chain sequence. This sample stems from a study of shared clonotypes between healthy human individuals. Germline lookup yields CDR1 SGHTA and CDR2 FQGNSA. The CDR3 runs 15 residues. V dropped 5 bases and J dropped 5 bases, with 18 bases sitting between them. Libraries were prepared by immunoSEQ multiplex PCR; TCRdb keeps only in-frame clonotypes and omits some of them. The sample holds 2.3 million or so clones, over 90% seen once. The origin of this receptor is a man aged 18 to 30 in good health. Some clones in this sample may be carry-over from other donors' samples. The gene calls are TRBV7-2 and TRBJ2-5, with D tentatively TRBD2 (5 bases). The sample comprised naive CD4+ T cells from PBMCs. Subset of the sample: CD45RA+ positively selected. The CDR3 loop is CASSPMRGSRETQYF. The DNA of the CDR3 is TGTGCCAGCAGCCCGATGAGAGGGAGTCGGGAGACCCAGTACTTC.